The 18 T cell receptor beta chains below all came from one sample that was sequenced in a study of blood T cell repertoires in COVID-19. The assay was immunoSEQ multiplex PCR, and TCRdb's table has in-frame clones only and misses some. The table records 200,000 to 250,000 clones, around 90% of them present only once. What was sequenced was PBMCs or T cells enriched from blood (not recorded which). The receptor source for this set is a woman under 40 who had recovered from COVID-19.

V usage is TRBV27 and J usage is TRBJ2-7, with 8 bases that match TRBD1. This CDR3 spans 12 amino acids. The germline V gene has CDR1 MNHEY and CDR2 SMNVEV (reference sequence). Trimming removed 5 bases from V and 7 bases from J; junction bases left unmatched: 4. The DNA for the CDR3 is TGTGCCAGCAGTGCAGGGGGCTGGGAGCAGTACTTC. Translating gives CASSAGGWEQYF.

The rearrangement links TRBV19 to TRBJ2-7; D gene unclear. The CDR3 is 18 residues long. CDR1 is LNHDA, CDR2 SQIVND, per germline (reference sequence). V lost 3 bases, J lost 3 bases, and 24 bases lay in between. The CDR3 DNA sequence: TGTGCCAGTAGTATCCCCTTTTTGCAGGTCAGGCTTCGCTACGAGCAGTACTTC. It yields the protein CASSIPFLQVRLRYEQYF.

The chain links TRBV4-3 to TRBJ2-1, with D perhaps TRBD2 (5 bases). This CDR3 has 16 amino acids. Germline V gives CDR1 LGHNA, CDR2 YSLEER. The V end lost 1 base, the J end lost 6 bases, and 16 bases lay between the germline ends. The CDR3 loop is CASSQVFRGSFNEQFF. For the CDR3, the DNA is TGCGCCAGCAGCCAAGTATTTCGGGGTAGTTTCAATGAGCAGTTCTTC.

The chain combines TRBV27 with TRBJ2-5, with no clear D. CDR3 length equals 13 residues. CDR1 is MNHEY, CDR2 SMNVEV, per germline (reference sequence). V was clipped by 5 bases and J by 4 bases, with 11 bases between them. The CDR3 DNA follows: TGTGCCAGCAGTATAATCATCGGAGAGACCCAGTACTTC. Protein sequence: CASSIIIGETQYF.

This clone was found a few times. V usage is TRBV4-2 and J usage is TRBJ2-6; no firm D call. CDR3 length: 16 residues. With 0 bases removed from V and 0 bases from J, the gap between germline ends came to 6 bases. The germline CDR1 and CDR2 sequences are LGHNA and YNFKEQ. The CDR3: CASSQDPHSGANVLTF. DNA for the CDR3: TGTGCCAGCAGCCAAGATCCCCACTCTGGGGCCAACGTCCTGACTTTC.

The chain employs TRBV25-1 and TRBJ2-1, with D tentatively TRBD2 (6 bases). The V gene's germline CDR1 is MGHDK and CDR2 SYGVNS. This CDR3 has 14 residues. V lost 5 bases, J lost 2 bases, and 10 bases lay in between. CDR3 region: CASSLEGTYNEQFF. The CDR3 nucleotides are TGTGCCAGCAGTCTGGAGGGCACCTACAATGAGCAGTTCTTC.

The rearrangement joins TRBV5-6 to TRBJ1-4; maybe TRBD1 (5 bases). The CDR3 runs 16 residues. With 2 bases removed from V and 9 bases from J, the gap between germline ends came to 20 bases. Germline loops: CDR1 SGHDT, CDR2 YYEEEE. CDR3 bases: TGTGCCAGCAGCTTTATAAACAGGCGCGGAGAGAAAAAACTGTTTTTT. Protein: CASSFINRRGEKKLFF.

The V and J genes are TRBV3-1 (or the pseudogene TRBV3-2) and TRBJ2-1; 8 nucleotides match TRBD2. V lost 1 base and J lost 2; bases outside the gene matches: 7. Per germline, CDR1 LGHDT and CDR2 YNNKEL (reference sequence). The CDR3 covers 17 residues. CDR3 amino acids: CASSQGPSGLAYNEQFF. The CDR3 DNA reads TGTGCCAGCAGCCAAGGCCCCTCGGGACTAGCCTACAATGAGCAGTTCTTC.

The V gene is TRBV2, the J gene TRBJ2-1, with D unclear. Trimming took off 4 bases at V and 0 bases at J, with 7 bases between the two ends. In germline, CDR1 is SNHLY, CDR2 FYNNEI. The CDR3 sequence is 14 residues long. Written as DNA, the CDR3 is TGTGCCAGCAGTGGGCAGGCCTCCTACAATGAGCAGTTCTTC. Translation: CASSGQASYNEQFF.

The chain uses TRBV5-4 and TRBJ2-1; TRBD1 might be the D (6 bases). Per germline, CDR1 SGHNT and CDR2 YYREEE (reference sequence). The CDR3 is 12 residues long. V lost 2 bases, J lost 9 bases, and 9 bases lay in between. CDR3 sequence reads: CASSLGGGEQFF. CDR3 nucleotide sequence: TGTGCCAGCAGCTTAGGGGGTGGTGAGCAGTTCTTC. Full variable domain (missing parts from reference TRBV5-4 and TRBJ2-1): ETGVTQSPTHLIKTRGQQVTLRCSSQSGHNTVSWYQQALGQGPQFIFQYYREEENGRGNFPPRFSGLQFPNYSSELNVNALELDDSALYLCASSLGGGEQFFGPGTRLTVL.

The chain couples TRBV5-6 to TRBJ2-7; no firm D call. CDR1 and CDR2 (germline): SGHDT, YYEEEE. V gave up 0 bases and J gave up 4 bases, with 8 bases separating them. The CDR3 is 13 amino acids. This chain's CDR3 is CASSLVQTYEQYF. CDR3 sequence (DNA): TGTGCCAGCAGCTTGGTCCAGACTTACGAGCAGTACTTC.

For the CDR3, the DNA is TGTGCCATCAGCTCGACAGGGGCGTTACAAGAGACCCAGTACTTC. It encodes CAISSTGALQETQYF. This rearrangement joins TRBV10-3 to TRBJ2-5; 8 bases are a match to TRBD1. This CDR3 is 15 amino acids long. The germline V gene encodes CDR1 ENHRY and CDR2 SYGVKD. After removal of 6 bases from V and 2 bases from J, the junction contained 8 bases not matched to a gene.

The gene calls are TRBV7-6 and TRBJ2-3, with a possible D match to TRBD1 (6 bases). Trimming shortened V by 1 base and J by 0 bases, and 11 bases separated the two germline ends. There are 16 residues in the CDR3. The germline gives CDR1 SGHVS, CDR2 FNYEAQ. This CDR3 is CASSLVQGRSTDTQYF. The CDR3, as DNA: TGTGCCAGCAGCTTAGTCCAGGGGCGAAGCACAGATACGCAGTATTTT.

The rearrangement uses TRBV11-2 and TRBJ2-1; 7 nucleotides match TRBD1. CDR3 size: 16 residues. Looked up from germline, CDR1 is SGHAT and CDR2 is FQNNGV. Unmatched junction bases numbered 10, after V lost 4 bases and J lost 4 bases. The CDR3 region is CASSSSTGVGYNEQFF. In nucleotides, the CDR3 is TGTGCCAGCAGCTCCTCTACAGGGGTGGGGTACAATGAGCAGTTCTTC.

The V gene is TRBV4-2, the J gene TRBJ2-1, with TRBD2 identical over 8 bases. The V segment lost 3 bases and the J segment 9 bases; nucleotides outside the gene matches: 1. This CDR3 contains 12 residues. CDR1 and CDR2 (germline): LGHNA, YNFKEQ. CDR3 loop: CASSHRGGEQFF. The CDR3, as DNA: TGTGCCAGCAGCCACCGGGGGGGTGAGCAGTTCTTC.

The chain has TRBV5-1 and TRBJ2-1; maybe TRBD2 (5 bases). Germline CDR1 is SGHRS and CDR2 is YFSETQ. Trimming left V 1 base short and J 2 bases short, with 10 bases between. This CDR3 spans 15 amino acids. The CDR3 DNA is TGCGCCAGCAGCTTGTATCAGCGGACCTACAATGAGCAGTTCTTC. Protein: CASSLYQRTYNEQFF. The whole variable domain, filled in from reference TRBV5-1 and TRBJ2-1, reads KAGVTQTPRYLIKTRGQQVTLSCSPISGHRSVSWYQQTPGQGLQFLFEYFSETQRNKGNFPGRFSGRQFSNSRSEMNVSTLELGDSALYLCASSLYQRTYNEQFFGPGTRLTVL.

The rearrangement links TRBV15 to TRBJ1-6, with 9 bases lining up with TRBD1. The V segment lost 6 bases and the J segment 4 bases; nucleotides outside the gene matches: 4. The CDR3 is 15 residues long. The V gene's germline CDR1 is LNHNV and CDR2 YYDKDF (reference sequence). The CDR3 region is CATSKDRGYNSPLHF. The CDR3 DNA follows: TGTGCCACCAGTAAGGACAGGGGATATAATTCACCCCTCCACTTT.

A remark on this clone: Other DNA sequences in the same sample also yield this CDR3. The CDR3: CASSSGSSGNTIYF. CDR3 coding DNA: TGTGCCAGCAGCTCCGGGAGCTCTGGAAACACCATATATTTT. The gene calls are TRBV7-9 and TRBJ1-3, with D uncertain. The CDR3 runs 14 residues. Trimming stripped 4 bases from V and 0 bases from J, with 7 bases between. CDR1 and CDR2 (germline): SEHNR, FQNEAQ (reference sequence).